This T cell receptor beta chain was identified in a study of Graves' ophthalmopathy and Graves' hyperthyroidism. Study-level background: Peripheral blood sampling preceded any treatment and occurred at initial diagnosis.

No donor had other autoimmune disease, uncontrolled infection, pregnancy or lactation. Clinicians diagnosed using symptoms, serum thyroxine, TRAb, thyroid ultrasound and orbital computed tomography. Only one count was recorded for this clonotype. V was cut by 1 base and J by 2 bases, with 11 bases left in between. This CDR3 contains 15 residues. From germline, CDR1 is SEHNR and CDR2 FQNEAQ (reference sequence). Scientists amplified the TCR beta CDR3 regions from RNA transcripts. Second-round multiplex PCR came after first-round RT-PCR with HTBI primers. MiXCR, applied by TCRdb to the multiplex PCR reads, yields one record per CDR3 protein. Found here are 650,000 to 800,000 distinct CDR3 sequences, about two fifths of them singletons; the top ten hold 2.5% to 3.5%.

The TCR sequence derives from an adult man with Graves' ophthalmopathy. The V gene is TRBV7-9, the J gene TRBJ2-5, with a tentative D call TRBD1 (6 bases). Sequencing was done on a sample of peripheral blood. In DNA form, the CDR3 reads TGTGCCAGCAGCTTAGTAGTGACAGGTCAAGAGACCCAGTACTTC. This codes for CASSLVVTGQETQYF. The whole variable domain, remainder taken from reference TRBV7-9 and TRBJ2-5, is DTGVSQNPRHKITKRGQNVTFRCDPISEHNRLYWYRQTLGQGPEFLTYFQNEAQLEKSRLLSDRFSAERPKGSFSTLEIQRTEQGDSAMYLCASSLVVTGQETQYFGPGTRLLVL.